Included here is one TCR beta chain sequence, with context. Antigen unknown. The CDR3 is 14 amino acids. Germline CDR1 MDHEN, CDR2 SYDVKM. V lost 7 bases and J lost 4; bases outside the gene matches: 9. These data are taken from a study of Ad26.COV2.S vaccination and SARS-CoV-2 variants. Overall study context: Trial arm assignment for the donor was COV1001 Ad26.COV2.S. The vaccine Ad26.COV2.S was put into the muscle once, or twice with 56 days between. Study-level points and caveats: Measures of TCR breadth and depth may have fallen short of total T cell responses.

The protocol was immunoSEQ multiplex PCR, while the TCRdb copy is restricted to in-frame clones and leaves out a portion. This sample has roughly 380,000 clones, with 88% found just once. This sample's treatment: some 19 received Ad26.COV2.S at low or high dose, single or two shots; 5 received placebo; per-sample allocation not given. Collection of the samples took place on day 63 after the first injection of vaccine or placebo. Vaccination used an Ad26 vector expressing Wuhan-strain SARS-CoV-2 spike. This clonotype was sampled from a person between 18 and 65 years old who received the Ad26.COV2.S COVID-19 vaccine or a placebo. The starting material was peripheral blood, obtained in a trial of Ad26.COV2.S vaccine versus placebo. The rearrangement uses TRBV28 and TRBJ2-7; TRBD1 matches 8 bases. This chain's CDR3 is CASNDRGDGYEQYF. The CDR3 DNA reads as TGTGCCAGCAACGACAGGGGAGATGGGTACGAGCAGTACTTC.